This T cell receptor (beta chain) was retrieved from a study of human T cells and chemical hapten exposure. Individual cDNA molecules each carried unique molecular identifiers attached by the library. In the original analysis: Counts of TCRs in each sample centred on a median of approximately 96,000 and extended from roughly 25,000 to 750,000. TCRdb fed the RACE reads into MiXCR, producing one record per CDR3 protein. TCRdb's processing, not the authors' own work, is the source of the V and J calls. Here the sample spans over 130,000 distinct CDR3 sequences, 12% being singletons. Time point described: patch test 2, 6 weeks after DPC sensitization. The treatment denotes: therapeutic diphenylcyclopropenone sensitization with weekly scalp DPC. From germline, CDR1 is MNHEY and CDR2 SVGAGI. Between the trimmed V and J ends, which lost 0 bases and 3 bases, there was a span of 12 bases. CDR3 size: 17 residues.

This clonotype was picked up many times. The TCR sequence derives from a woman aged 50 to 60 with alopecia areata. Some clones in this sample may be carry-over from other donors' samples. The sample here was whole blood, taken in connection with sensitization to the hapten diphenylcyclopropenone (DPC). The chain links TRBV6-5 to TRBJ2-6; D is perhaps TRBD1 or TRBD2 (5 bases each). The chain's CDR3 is CASSYSRGALGANVLTF. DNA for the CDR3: TGTGCCAGCAGTTACTCGAGAGGGGCGCTTGGGGCCAACGTCCTGACTTTC.